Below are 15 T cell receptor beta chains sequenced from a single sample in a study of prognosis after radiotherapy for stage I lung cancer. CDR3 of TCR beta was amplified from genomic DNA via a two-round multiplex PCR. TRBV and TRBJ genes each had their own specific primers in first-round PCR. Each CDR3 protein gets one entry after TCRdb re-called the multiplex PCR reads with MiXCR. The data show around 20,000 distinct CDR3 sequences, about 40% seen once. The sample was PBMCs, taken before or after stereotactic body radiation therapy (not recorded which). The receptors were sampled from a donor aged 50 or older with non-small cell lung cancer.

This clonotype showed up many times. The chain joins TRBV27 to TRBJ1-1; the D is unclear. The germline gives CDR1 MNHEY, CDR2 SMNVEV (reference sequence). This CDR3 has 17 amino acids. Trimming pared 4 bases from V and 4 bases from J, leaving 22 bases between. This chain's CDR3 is CASSSLPSSAGGTEAFF. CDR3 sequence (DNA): TGTGCCAGCAGTTCCCTCCCTTCGAGCGCCGGCGGCACTGAAGCTTTCTTT.

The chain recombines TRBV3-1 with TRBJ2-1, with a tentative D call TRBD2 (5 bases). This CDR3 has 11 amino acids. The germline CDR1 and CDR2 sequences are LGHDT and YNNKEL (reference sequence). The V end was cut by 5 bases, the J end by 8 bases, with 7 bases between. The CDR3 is CASSGGYEQFF. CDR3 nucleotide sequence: TGTGCCAGCAGCGGAGGATATGAGCAGTTCTTC.

The CDR3 sequence: CASSFRWTGGGYEQYF. The CDR3 region has the DNA TGTGCCAGCAGTTTCCGGTGGACAGGAGGGGGCTACGAGCAGTACTTC. V usage is TRBV28 and J usage is TRBJ2-7, with D perhaps matching TRBD1 (7 bases). V gave up 3 bases and J gave up 3 bases, with 18 bases separating them. CDR3 size: 16 residues. The V gene's germline CDR1 is MDHEN and CDR2 SYDVKM.

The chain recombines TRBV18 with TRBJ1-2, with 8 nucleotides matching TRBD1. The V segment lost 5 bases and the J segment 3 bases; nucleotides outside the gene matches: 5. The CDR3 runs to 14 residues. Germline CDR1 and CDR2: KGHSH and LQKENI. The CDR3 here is CASSRTGSDYGYTF. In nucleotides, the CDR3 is TGTGCCAGCTCAAGGACAGGGAGCGACTATGGCTACACCTTC. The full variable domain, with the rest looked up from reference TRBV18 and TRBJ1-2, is NAGVMQNPRHLVRRRGQEARLRCSPMKGHSHVYWYRQLPEEGLKFMVYLQKENIIDESGMPKERFSAEFPKEGPSILRIQQVVRGDSAAYFCASSRTGSDYGYTFGSGTRLTVV.

The chain's CDR3 is CASSHSGIEQFF. The CDR3, as DNA: TGTGCCAGCAGCCATAGCGGGATTGAGCAGTTCTTC. V and J are TRBV9 and TRBJ2-1; TRBD2 aligns across 8 bases. The J segment lost 9 bases and the V segment lost 4 bases, leaving 3 bases of the junction unmatched. The CDR3 is 12 amino acids. From germline, CDR1 is SGDLS and CDR2 YYNGEE.

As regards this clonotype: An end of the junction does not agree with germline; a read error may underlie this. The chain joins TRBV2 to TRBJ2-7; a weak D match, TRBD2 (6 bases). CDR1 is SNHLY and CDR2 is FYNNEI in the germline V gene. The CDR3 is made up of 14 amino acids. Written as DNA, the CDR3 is TGCGCCAGCAGTCAGGTACTAGCTTCCTACGAGCAGTACTTC. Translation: CASSQVLASYEQYF.

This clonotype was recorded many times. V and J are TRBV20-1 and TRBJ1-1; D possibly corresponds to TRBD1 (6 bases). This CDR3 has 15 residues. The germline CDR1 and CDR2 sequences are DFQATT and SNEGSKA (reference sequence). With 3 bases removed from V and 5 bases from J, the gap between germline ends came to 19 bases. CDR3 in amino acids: CSASDMGGPGTEAFF. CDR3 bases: TGCAGTGCTAGTGATATGGGGGGCCCGGGGACTGAAGCTTTCTTT.

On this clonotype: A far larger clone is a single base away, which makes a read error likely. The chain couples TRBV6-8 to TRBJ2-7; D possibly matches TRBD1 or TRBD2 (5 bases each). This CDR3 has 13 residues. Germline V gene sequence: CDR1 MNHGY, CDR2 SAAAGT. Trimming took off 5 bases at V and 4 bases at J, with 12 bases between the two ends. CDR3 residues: CASSRDLVYEQYF. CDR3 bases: TGTGCCAGCAGTCGGGACCTCGTTTACGAGCAGTACTTC.

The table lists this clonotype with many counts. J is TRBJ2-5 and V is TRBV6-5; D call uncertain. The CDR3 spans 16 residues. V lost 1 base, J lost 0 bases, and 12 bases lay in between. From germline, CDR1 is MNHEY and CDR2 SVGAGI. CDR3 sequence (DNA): TGTGCCAGCAGTTACTACTCCCCAGCGTACCAAGAGACCCAGTACTTC. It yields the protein CASSYYSPAYQETQYF.

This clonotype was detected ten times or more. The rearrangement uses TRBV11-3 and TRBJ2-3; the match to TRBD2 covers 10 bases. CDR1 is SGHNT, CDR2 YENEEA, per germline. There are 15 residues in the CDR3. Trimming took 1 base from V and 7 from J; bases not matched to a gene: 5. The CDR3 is CASSLGAGGPYTQYF. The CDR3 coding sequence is TGTGCCAGCAGCTTAGGAGCGGGAGGGCCATATACGCAGTATTTT.

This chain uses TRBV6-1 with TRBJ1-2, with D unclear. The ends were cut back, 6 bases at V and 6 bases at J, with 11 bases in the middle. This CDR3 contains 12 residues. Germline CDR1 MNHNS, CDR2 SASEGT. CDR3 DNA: TGTGCCAGCAGGCGAGACCTACATGGCTACACCTTC. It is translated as CASRRDLHGYTF.

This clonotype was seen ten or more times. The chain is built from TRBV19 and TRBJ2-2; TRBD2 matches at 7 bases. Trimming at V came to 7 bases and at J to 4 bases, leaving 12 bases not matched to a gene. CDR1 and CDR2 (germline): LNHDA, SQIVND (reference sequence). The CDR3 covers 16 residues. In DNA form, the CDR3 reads TGTGCCAGTACTATTCTGAGCGGGGTTGCCACCGGGGAGCTGTTTTTT. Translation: CASTILSGVATGELFF.

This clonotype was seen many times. Here the CDR3 reads CAWSVQVTWYF. CDR3 DNA: TGTGCCTGGAGTGTACAAGTCACCTGGTATTTT. J is TRBJ2-3 and V is TRBV30, with D hard to call. V gave up 0 bases and J gave up 14 bases, with 12 bases separating them. In germline, CDR1 is GTSNPN, CDR2 SVGIG (reference sequence). CDR3 length equals 11 residues.

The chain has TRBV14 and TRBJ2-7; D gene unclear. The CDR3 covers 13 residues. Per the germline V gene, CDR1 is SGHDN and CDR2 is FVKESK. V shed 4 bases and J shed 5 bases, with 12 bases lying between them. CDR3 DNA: TGTGCCAGCAGCCCGAACTCCGGACACGAGCAGTACTTC. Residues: CASSPNSGHEQYF.

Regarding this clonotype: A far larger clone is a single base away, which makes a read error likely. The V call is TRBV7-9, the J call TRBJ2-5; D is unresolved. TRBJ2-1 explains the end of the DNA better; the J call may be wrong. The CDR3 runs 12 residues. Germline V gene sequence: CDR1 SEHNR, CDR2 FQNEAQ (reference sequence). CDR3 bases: TGTGCCAGCAGAAGAAGCCGGAATGAGCAGTTCTTC. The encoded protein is CASRRSRNEQFF.